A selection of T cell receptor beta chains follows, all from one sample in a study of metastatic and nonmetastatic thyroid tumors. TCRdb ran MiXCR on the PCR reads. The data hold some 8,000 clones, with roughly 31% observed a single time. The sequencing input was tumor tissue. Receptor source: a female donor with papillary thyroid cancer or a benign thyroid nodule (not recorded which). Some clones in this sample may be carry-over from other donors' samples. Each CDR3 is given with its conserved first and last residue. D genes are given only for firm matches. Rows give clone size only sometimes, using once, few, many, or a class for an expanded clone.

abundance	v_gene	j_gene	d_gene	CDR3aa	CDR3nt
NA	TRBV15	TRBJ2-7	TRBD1	CATSRGRGLQYF	TGTGCCACCAGCAGAGGTAGGGGGCTGCAGTACTTC
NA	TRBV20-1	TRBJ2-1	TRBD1	CSARTGAGGFDEQFF	TGCAGTGCTAGAACTGGGGCAGGGGGCTTCGATGAGCAGTTCTTC
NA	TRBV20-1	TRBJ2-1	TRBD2	CSARKPGLAGSSFNEQFF	TGCAGTGCTAGAAAACCGGGACTAGCGGGAAGTTCCTTCAATGAGCAGTTCTTC
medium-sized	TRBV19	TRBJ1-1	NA	CASTAKERGMRTEAFF	TGTGCCAGTACCGCCAAAGAGAGGGGGATGCGCACTGAAGCTTTCTTT
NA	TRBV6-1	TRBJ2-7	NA	CASSEGGYEQYF	TGTGCCAGCAGTGAAGGGGGGTACGAGCAGTACTTC
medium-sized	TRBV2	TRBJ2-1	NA	CASSDGDRASEQFF	TGTGCCAGCAGTGACGGGGACCGAGCCAGCGAGCAGTTCTTC
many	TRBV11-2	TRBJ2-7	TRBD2	CASSLTDSGGYEQYF	TGTGCCAGCAGCTTAACCGACTCGGGGGGCTACGAGCAGTACTTC
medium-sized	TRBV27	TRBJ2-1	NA	CASSFGSSWDPSYNEQFF	TGTGCCAGCAGTTTTGGTTCTTCGTGGGACCCCTCCTACAATGAGCAGTTCTTC
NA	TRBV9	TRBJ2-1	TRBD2	CASSVGGTTNEQFF	TGTGCCAGCAGCGTAGGAGGGACTACCAATGAGCAGTTCTTC
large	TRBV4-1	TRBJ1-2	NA	CASSQEQSGLAGYTF	TGCGCCAGCAGCCAAGAACAATCAGGGTTGGCAGGCTACACCTTC
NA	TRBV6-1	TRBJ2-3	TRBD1	CASSGTGDTDTQYF	TGTGCCAGCAGTGGGACAGGTGACACAGATACGCAGTATTTT
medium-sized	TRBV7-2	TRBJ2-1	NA	CASSQAGTYNEQFF	TGTGCCAGCAGCCAGGCGGGCACCTACAATGAGCAGTTCTTC
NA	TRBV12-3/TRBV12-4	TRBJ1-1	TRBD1	CASRGTGGWEVTEAFF	TGTGCCAGCAGAGGGACAGGGGGCTGGGAGGTCACTGAAGCTTTCTTT
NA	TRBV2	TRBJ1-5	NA	CASSSPVPGSQPQHF	TGTGCCAGCAGCAGCCCGGTACCGGGGAGCCAGCCCCAGCATTTT
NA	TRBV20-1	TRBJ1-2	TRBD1	CSGRQGGGEVYGYTF	TGCAGTGGTCGACAGGGTGGAGGCGAGGTCTATGGCTACACCTTC
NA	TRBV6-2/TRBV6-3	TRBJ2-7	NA	CASSQGTIVSYEQYF	TGTGCCAGCAGTCAGGGGACAATCGTTTCCTACGAGCAGTACTTC
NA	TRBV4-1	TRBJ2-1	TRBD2	CASSQGLAGVNEQFF	TGCGCCAGCAGCCAGGGACTAGCGGGGGTAAATGAGCAGTTCTTC
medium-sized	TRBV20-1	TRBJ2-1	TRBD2	CSVTATSGTLNEQFF	TGCAGTGTTACTGCCACTAGCGGGACACTTAATGAGCAGTTCTTC
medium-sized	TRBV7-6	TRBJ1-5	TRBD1	CASSLGGDRRNQPQHF	TGTGCCAGCAGCTTAGGCGGGGACAGGCGTAATCAGCCCCAGCATTTT
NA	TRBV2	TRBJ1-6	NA	CASSAPLHF	TGTGCCAGCAGTGCACCCCTCCACTTT
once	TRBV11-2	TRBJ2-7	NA	CASSWGRTSYEQYF	TGTGCCAGCAGCTGGGGACGGACCTCCTACGAGCAGTACTTC
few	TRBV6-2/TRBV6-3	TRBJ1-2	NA	CASSYLRASGSASNGYTF	TGTGCCAGCAGTTACCTAAGGGCGTCGGGGAGTGCGAGTAACGGCTACACCTTC
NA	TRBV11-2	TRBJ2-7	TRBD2	CASSAGLAGEYEQYF	TGTGCCAGCAGCGCAGGACTAGCGGGAGAGTACGAGCAGTACTTC
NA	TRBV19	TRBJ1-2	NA	CASNIGFYGYTF	TGTGCCAGTAACATCGGGTTCTATGGCTACACCTTC
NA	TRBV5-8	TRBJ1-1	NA	CASSPQVATEAFF	TGTGCCAGCAGCCCTCAGGTTGCCACTGAAGCTTTCTTT